This T cell receptor (beta chain) was profiled in a study of cytomegalovirus exposure and HLA in healthy donors. About the research overall: The 120 validation repertoires, a later analysis reported, used the same platform as the approximately 670 repertoires from the first cohort.

The protocol was immunoSEQ multiplex PCR, while the TCRdb copy is restricted to in-frame clones and leaves out a portion. Altogether about 86,000 clones are present, 90% to 95% being singletons, with the ten largest covering about 0.61%. Trimming took off 3 bases at V and 9 bases at J, with 12 bases between the two ends. The CDR3 totals 13 residues. Looked up from germline, CDR1 is SGHTA and CDR2 is FQGNSA. Study-level findings and limits: TCR sequences were mostly rare, though some public TCRs occurred in many donors.

To note about this clone: No antigen is known for it.

The chain uses TRBV7-2 and TRBJ2-1, with D unresolved. The origin of this receptor is a man younger than 35 in good health and CMV-seronegative. Sequenced: PBMCs. The CDR3 sequence: CASSFTLGSEQFF. In nucleotides, the CDR3 is TGTGCCAGCAGCTTTACCCTAGGATCTGAGCAGTTCTTC.